These 23 T cell receptor beta chains were all obtained from the same sample, sequenced in a study of CD8 T cells in Susac syndrome. cDNA came from about 0.51 to 1 ug RNA primed by random hexamers. MiXCR was run by TCRdb on the immunoSEQ multiplex PCR reads, yielding one entry per CDR3 protein. The data contain about 300,000 distinct CDR3 sequences, 70% to 90% of them seen just once; the ten biggest clones take up roughly 0.2%. The specimen was CD8+ T cells from PBMCs. The receptors were sampled from a human donor with multiple sclerosis.

The gene calls are TRBV19 and TRBJ1-1; D remains ambiguous. V lost 8 bases and J lost 0, with 13 bases in between. The CDR3 loop spans 14 amino acids. Germline CDR1 LNHDA, CDR2 SQIVND (reference sequence). In DNA form, the CDR3 reads TGTGCCAGTTCCCTATACGGAATGAACACTGAAGCTTTCTTT. It codes for CASSLYGMNTEAFF.

The rearrangement links TRBV6-2 or TRBV6-3 to TRBJ2-2; 8 bases are a match to TRBD2. The trim removed 6 bases at V and 3 bases at J, leaving 21 bases unmatched. This CDR3 has 20 residues. Per the germline V gene, CDR1 is MNHEY and CDR2 is SVGEGT. The CDR3: CASRQDSSGVFQGDTGELFF. The CDR3 DNA is TGTGCCAGCAGACAGGATAGTAGCGGGGTCTTCCAAGGGGACACCGGGGAGCTGTTTTTT.

This clonotype was seen once. The V call is TRBV15, the J call TRBJ2-5; 7 bases fit TRBD1. This CDR3 is built from 18 residues. V was pared by 2 bases and J by 0 bases, with 12 bases of the junction left unmatched. Germline values: CDR1 LNHNV, CDR2 YYDKDF (reference sequence). CDR3 nucleotides: TGTGCCACCAGCAGATTAGCTTCCGGGACAGAGTACCAAGAGACCCAGTACTTC. Translating it yields CATSRLASGTEYQETQYF.

V gene TRBV6-1 combines with J gene TRBJ2-5; D may be TRBD1 or TRBD2 (6 bases each). Germline values: CDR1 MNHNS, CDR2 SASEGT. With 6 bases removed from V and 0 bases from J, the gap between germline ends came to 23 bases. CDR3 size: 18 residues. CDR3 sequence reads: CASREGLRTVPYQETQYF. DNA of the CDR3: TGTGCCAGCAGGGAGGGACTCCGGACAGTTCCTTACCAAGAGACCCAGTACTTC.

The chain is built from TRBV19 and TRBJ2-3; maybe TRBD2 (7 bases). Between the trimmed V and J ends, which lost 7 bases and 0 bases, there was a span of 14 bases. The V gene's germline CDR1 is LNHDA and CDR2 SQIVND (reference sequence). The CDR3 is 15 amino acids. CDR3 protein: CASTPWGGSTDTQYF. The CDR3 nucleotides are TGTGCCAGTACCCCATGGGGGGGCAGCACAGATACGCAGTATTTT.

This chain links TRBV19 with TRBJ1-1; 8 bases agree with TRBD1. Germline CDR1 is LNHDA and CDR2 is SQIVND (reference sequence). J gave up 2 bases and V 7 bases, and 6 bases lay outside the gene matches. This CDR3 is 14 amino acids long. The CDR3 DNA reads as TGTGCCAGTACTCTCGGACAGGGAAACACTGAAGCTTTCTTT. Protein product: CASTLGQGNTEAFF.

The chain combines TRBV6-2 or TRBV6-3 with TRBJ2-5, with a possible D match to TRBD2 (6 bases). From germline, CDR1 is MNHEY and CDR2 SVGEGT. CDR3 length: 19 amino acids. With 0 bases removed from V and 4 bases from J, the gap between germline ends came to 24 bases. The DNA for the CDR3 is TGTGCCAGCAGTTACTCCATCATTAGCGGCGAGACGAACACAGAGACCCAGTACTTC. Amino acids: CASSYSIISGETNTETQYF.

The rearrangement links TRBV12-3 or TRBV12-4 to TRBJ2-1; the D gene is possibly TRBD1 (6 bases). Trimming stripped 3 bases from V and 2 bases from J, with 11 bases between. The CDR3 is 15 amino acids. The CDR3 region has the DNA TGTGCCAGCAGTTTGGGGACAAATACCTACAATGAGCAGTTCTTC. Residues: CASSLGTNTYNEQFF.

The chain carries TRBV2 and TRBJ2-3; D remains unclear. Germline CDR1 and CDR2: SNHLY and FYNNEI. Trimming took off 9 bases at V and 1 base at J, with 17 bases between the two ends. The CDR3 runs 15 residues. The DNA of the CDR3 is TGTGCCAGTACCCTGAGGCTCCTAGGCACAGATACGCAGTATTTT. Protein: CASTLRLLGTDTQYF.

This sequence joins TRBV7-9 and TRBJ1-1; D gene unclear. Germline V CDR1 and CDR2: SEHNR, FQNEAQ (reference sequence). Trimming cost V 3 bases and J 7 bases, with 9 bases left between them. CDR3 length: 12 residues. The CDR3 DNA is TGTGCCAGCAGCTTTGCTGGGTATGAAGCTTTCTTT. Protein sequence: CASSFAGYEAFF.

The CDR3 coding sequence is TGTGCCAGTAGTCCCCGGGTAGCGCCTGAGCAGTTCTTC. It is translated as CASSPRVAPEQFF. The rearrangement links TRBV19 to TRBJ2-1; tentative D call: TRBD2 (5 bases). CDR3 length equals 13 residues. Germline CDR1 reads LNHDA; CDR2 reads SQIVND (reference sequence). Trimming took off 5 bases at V and 9 bases at J, with 14 bases between the two ends.

This clonotype has just a few counts. The chain combines TRBV6-2 or TRBV6-3 with TRBJ2-7; TRBD1 or TRBD2 may be the D gene (5 bases each). The CDR3 extends over 15 amino acids. The V end was cut by 2 bases, the J end by 1 base, with 12 bases between. Germline-derived CDR1 and CDR2 are MNHEY and SVGEGT. CDR3 in DNA: TGTGCCAGCAGTTACCTCCGGGACGGATCCTACGAGCAGTACTTC. This sequence encodes CASSYLRDGSYEQYF.

The count of this clonotype is one. Given a much more abundant clone one base away, this may be a read error. J is TRBJ2-1 and V is TRBV12-3 or TRBV12-4; D unresolved. The V end lost 6 bases, the J end lost 1 base, and 1 base lay between the germline ends. The CDR3 is made up of 11 amino acids. The CDR3 bases are TGTGCCAGCAGGTCCTACAATGAGCAGTTCTTC. This sequence encodes CASRSYNEQFF.

The CDR3 region is CASSEVGQGSYNEQFF. DNA for the CDR3: TGTGCCAGCAGTGAAGTGGGACAGGGTTCCTACAATGAGCAGTTCTTC. The chain uses TRBV6-4 and TRBJ2-1; TRBD1 matches 9 bases. V lost 3 bases, J lost 1 base, and 4 bases stayed unmatched. Germline loops: CDR1 MRHNA, CDR2 SNTAGT. This CDR3 has 16 amino acids.

V is TRBV4-1 and J is TRBJ1-5, with D possibly TRBD1 on 6 matching bases. Per the germline V gene, CDR1 is MGHRA and CDR2 is YSYEKL. V dropped 2 bases and J dropped 0 bases, with 11 bases sitting between them. The CDR3 is made up of 16 amino acids. In DNA form, the CDR3 reads TGCGCCAGCAGCCAATCGACAGGATATAGCAATCAGCCCCAGCATTTT. Translation gives CASSQSTGYSNQPQHF.

This sequence joins TRBV28 and TRBJ2-2; no definite D call. The germline V gene encodes CDR1 MDHEN and CDR2 SYDVKM. The V and J ends lost 2 bases and 1 base respectively, with 5 bases between them. There are 14 residues in the CDR3. CDR3 amino acids: CASSLRRNTGELFF. The CDR3 nucleotides read TGTGCCAGCAGTTTACGACGGAACACCGGGGAGCTGTTTTTT.

The V gene is TRBV6-5, the J gene TRBJ2-1; weak D call: TRBD1 (6 bases). Trimming left V 5 bases short and J 9 bases short, with 11 bases between. CDR1 and CDR2 (germline): MNHEY, SVGAGI. This CDR3 is 12 amino acids long. The CDR3 coding sequence is TGTGCCAGCAGTCAAACAGGGATTGAGCAGTTCTTC. Protein product: CASSQTGIEQFF.

The chain has TRBV5-8 and TRBJ2-5; D may be TRBD1 or TRBD2 (6 bases each). The CDR3 length is 17 residues. V was clipped by 0 bases and J by 4 bases, with 19 bases between them. Germline CDR1 and CDR2: SGHTS and YDEGEE. The CDR3 region has the DNA TGTGCCAGCAGCTTGGATTCGGGGGCTTGGAGAGGAGAGACCCAGTACTTC. This encodes CASSLDSGAWRGETQYF.

The gene calls are TRBV7-9 and TRBJ2-5; possibly TRBD1 or TRBD2 for D (5 bases each). Between the trimmed V and J ends, which lost 5 bases and 3 bases, there was a span of 16 bases. CDR1 is SEHNR, CDR2 FQNEAQ, per germline (reference sequence). The CDR3 runs 15 residues. Here the CDR3 DNA reads TGTGCCAGCAGCCCCCCGGGACGAGTCGAAGAGACCCAGTACTTC. Amino acid sequence: CASSPPGRVEETQYF.

The chain joins TRBV29-1 to TRBJ2-7; 8 bases match TRBD2. The CDR3 runs to 13 residues. V was pared by 4 bases and J by 3 bases, with 5 bases of the junction left unmatched. The germline V gene encodes CDR1 SQVTM and CDR2 ANQGSEA. CDR3 sequence: CSVARGVGYEQYF. DNA of the CDR3: TGCAGCGTTGCGCGGGGGGTTGGCTACGAGCAGTACTTC.

This clonotype has more than one count but fewer than ten. This chain links TRBV28 with TRBJ1-5; no definite D call. Trimming stripped 4 bases from V and 3 bases from J, with 1 base between. Germline lookup yields CDR1 MDHEN and CDR2 SYDVKM. The CDR3 sequence is 11 residues long. DNA of the CDR3: TGTGCCAGCAGTTACAATCAGCCCCAGCATTTT. Protein: CASSYNQPQHF.

The V and J genes are TRBV5-1 and TRBJ2-1, with TRBD1 identical over 9 bases. Germline CDR1 is SGHRS and CDR2 is YFSETQ. After removal of 3 bases from V and 4 bases from J, the junction contained 5 bases not matched to a gene. CDR3 length: 15 amino acids. CDR3 protein: CASSYRQGVYNEQFF. In nucleotides, the CDR3 is TGCGCCAGCAGCTATAGACAGGGGGTGTACAATGAGCAGTTCTTC.

The genes are TRBV7-3 and TRBJ2-2; 13 bases map to TRBD2. V shed 5 bases, J shed 5 bases, and the junction held 8 bases outside the gene matches. The CDR3 sequence is 17 residues long. Germline CDR1 and CDR2: SGHTA and FQGTGA. The CDR3 is CASSPERTSGRTGELFF. CDR3 nucleotides: TGTGCCAGCAGCCCTGAAAGGACTAGCGGGAGAACCGGGGAGCTGTTTTTT.